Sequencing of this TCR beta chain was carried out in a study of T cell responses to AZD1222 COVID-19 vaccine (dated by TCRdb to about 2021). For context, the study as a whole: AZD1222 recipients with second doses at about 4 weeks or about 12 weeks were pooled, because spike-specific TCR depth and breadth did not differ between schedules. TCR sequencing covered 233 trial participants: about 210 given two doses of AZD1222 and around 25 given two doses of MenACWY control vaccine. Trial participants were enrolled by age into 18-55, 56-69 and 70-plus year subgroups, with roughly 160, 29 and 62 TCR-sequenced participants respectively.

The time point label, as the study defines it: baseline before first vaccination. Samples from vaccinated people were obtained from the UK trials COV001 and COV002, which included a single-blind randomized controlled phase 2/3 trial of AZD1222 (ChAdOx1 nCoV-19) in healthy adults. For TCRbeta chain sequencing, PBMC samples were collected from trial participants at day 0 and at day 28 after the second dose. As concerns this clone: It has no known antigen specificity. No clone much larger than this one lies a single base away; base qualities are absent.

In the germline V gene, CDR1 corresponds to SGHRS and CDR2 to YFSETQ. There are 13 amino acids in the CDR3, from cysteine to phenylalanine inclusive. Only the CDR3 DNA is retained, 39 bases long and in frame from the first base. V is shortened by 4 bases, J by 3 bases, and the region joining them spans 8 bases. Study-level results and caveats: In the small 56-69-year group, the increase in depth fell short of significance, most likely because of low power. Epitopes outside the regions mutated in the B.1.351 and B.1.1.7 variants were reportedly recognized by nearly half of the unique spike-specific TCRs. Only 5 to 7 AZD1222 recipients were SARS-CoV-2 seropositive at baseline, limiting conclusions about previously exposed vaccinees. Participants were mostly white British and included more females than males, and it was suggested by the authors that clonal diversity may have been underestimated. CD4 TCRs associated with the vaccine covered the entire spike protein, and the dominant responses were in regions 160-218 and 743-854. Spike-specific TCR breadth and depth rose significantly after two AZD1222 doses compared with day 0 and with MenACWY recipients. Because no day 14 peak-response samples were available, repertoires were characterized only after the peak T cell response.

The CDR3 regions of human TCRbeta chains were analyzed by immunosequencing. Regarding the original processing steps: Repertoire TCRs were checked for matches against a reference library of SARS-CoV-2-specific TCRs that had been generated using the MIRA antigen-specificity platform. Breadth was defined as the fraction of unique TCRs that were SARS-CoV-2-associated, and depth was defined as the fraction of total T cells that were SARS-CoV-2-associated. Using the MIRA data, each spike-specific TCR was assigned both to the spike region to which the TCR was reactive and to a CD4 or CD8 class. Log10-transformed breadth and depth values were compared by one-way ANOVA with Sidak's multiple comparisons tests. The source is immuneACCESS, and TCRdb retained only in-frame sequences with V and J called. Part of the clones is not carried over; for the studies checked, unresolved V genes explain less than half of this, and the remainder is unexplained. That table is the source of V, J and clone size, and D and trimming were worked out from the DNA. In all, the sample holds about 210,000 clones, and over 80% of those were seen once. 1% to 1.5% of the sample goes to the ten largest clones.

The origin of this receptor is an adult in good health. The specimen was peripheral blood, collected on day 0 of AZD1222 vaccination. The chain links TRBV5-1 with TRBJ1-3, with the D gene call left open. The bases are TGCGCCAGCAGCCCGCCGGTTGGAAACACCATATATTTT. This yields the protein CASSPPVGNTIYF.